These 3 T cell receptor beta chains came from one sample sequenced in a study of T cell repertoires in cytomegalovirus infection (dated by TCRdb to the late 2010s). The sample was run on an Illumina HiSeq 1500. Using fastp trimming at Q25 and MiXCR clonotype assembly, TCRdb reanalyzed the public sequencing data and kept in-frame beta chains. CDR3 protein sequences are deduplicated, and each keeps its most common genes and DNA. The sample includes about 900,000 distinct CDR3 sequences, with around 29% observed a single time. Jointly, the top ten make up more than 13% of the sample. What the treatment or condition label conveys for this sample: in vitro stimulation with specific CMV peptide epitopes to enrich CMV-specific T cells. Antigen specificity for these receptors is unknown. The sample was cultured CD8+ T cells from PBMCs, taken from culture after CMV antigen stimulation. Receptors originate from a human donor in good health (CMV status not recorded). Some clones in this sample may be carry-over from other donors' samples.

The rearrangement joins TRBV5-1 to TRBJ1-4, with D perhaps TRBD1 (5 bases). This CDR3 is 15 amino acids long. V lost 4 bases and J 7 bases, leaving 17 bases between the germline ends. Germline V gene sequence: CDR1 SGHRS, CDR2 YFSETQ. The CDR3 DNA reads as TGCGCCAGCAGCCCCAGAGGAGGGGAAAGTGAAAAACTGTTTTTT. This encodes CASSPRGGESEKLFF.

On this clonotype itself: The germline gene is not matched at one end of the junction; a read error may be the cause. V is TRBV7-7 and J is TRBJ2-5; 7 nucleotides match TRBD2. The germline gives CDR1 SSHAT, CDR2 FNYEAQ (reference sequence). The CDR3 has 13 amino acids. The CDR3: CASSAAGTETQYF. CDR3 DNA sequence: TGTGCTAGCAGCGCAGCGGGGACGGAGACCCAGTACTTC.

This clonotype showed up just a few times. The chain has TRBV20-1 and TRBJ2-1; D perhaps matches TRBD2 (5 bases). Per germline, CDR1 DFQATT and CDR2 SNEGSKA (reference sequence). Trimming pared 0 bases from V and 4 bases from J, leaving 7 bases between. The CDR3 is made up of 13 amino acids. In DNA, the CDR3 is TGCAGTGCTAGAGATTGGGAGTACAATGAGCAGTTCTTC. Protein sequence: CSARDWEYNEQFF.